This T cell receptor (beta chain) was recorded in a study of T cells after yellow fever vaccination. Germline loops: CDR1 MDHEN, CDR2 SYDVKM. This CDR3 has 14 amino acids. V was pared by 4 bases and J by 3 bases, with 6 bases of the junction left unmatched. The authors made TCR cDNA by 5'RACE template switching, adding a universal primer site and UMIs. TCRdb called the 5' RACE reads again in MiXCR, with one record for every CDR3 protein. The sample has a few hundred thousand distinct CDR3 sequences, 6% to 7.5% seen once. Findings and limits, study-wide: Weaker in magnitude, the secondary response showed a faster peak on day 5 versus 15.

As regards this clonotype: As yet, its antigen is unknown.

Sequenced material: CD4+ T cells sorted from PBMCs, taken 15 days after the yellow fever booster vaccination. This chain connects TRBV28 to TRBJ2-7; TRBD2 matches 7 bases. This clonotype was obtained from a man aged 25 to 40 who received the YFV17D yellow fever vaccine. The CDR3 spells CASSSGGVHYEQYF. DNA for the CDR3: TGTGCCAGCAGTTCTGGGGGGGTGCACTACGAGCAGTACTTC.